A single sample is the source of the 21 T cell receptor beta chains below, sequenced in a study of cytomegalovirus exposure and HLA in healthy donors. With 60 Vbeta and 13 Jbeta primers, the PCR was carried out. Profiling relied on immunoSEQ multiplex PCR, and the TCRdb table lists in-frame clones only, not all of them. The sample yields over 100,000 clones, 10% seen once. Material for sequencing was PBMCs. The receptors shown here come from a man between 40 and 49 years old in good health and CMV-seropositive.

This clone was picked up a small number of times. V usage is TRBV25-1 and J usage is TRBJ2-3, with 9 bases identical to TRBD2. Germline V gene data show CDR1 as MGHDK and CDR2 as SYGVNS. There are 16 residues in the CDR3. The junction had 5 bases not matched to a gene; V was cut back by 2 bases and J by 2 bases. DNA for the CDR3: TGTGCCAGCAGTGAACCGGGACTAGCAGCCACAGATACGCAGTATTTT. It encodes CASSEPGLAATDTQYF.

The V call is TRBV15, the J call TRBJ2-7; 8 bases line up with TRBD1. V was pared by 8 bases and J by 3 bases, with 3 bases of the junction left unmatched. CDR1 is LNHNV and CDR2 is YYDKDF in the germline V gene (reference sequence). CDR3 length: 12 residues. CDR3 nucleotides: TGTGCCACCGGACAGGGATACTACGAGCAGTACTTC. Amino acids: CATGQGYYEQYF.

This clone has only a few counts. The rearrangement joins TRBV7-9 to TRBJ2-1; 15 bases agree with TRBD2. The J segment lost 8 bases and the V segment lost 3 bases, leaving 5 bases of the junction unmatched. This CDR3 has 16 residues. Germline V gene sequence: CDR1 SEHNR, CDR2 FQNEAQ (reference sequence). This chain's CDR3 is CASSLGLAGGVDEQFF. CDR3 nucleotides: TGTGCCAGCAGCTTGGGACTAGCGGGAGGTGTAGATGAGCAGTTCTTC.

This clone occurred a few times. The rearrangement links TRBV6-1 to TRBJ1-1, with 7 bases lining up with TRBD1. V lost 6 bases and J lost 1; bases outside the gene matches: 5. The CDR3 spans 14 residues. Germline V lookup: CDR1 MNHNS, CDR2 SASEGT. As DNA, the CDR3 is TGTGCCAGCAGGGAGGGGGCCGGGAACACTGAAGCTTTCTTT. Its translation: CASREGAGNTEAFF.

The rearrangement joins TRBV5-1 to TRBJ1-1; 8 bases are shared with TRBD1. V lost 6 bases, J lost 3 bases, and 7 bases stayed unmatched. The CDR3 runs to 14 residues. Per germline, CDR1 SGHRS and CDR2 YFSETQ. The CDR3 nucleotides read TGCGCCAGCACACAGGGGGGGGGACACACTGAAGCTTTCTTT. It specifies CASTQGGGHTEAFF.

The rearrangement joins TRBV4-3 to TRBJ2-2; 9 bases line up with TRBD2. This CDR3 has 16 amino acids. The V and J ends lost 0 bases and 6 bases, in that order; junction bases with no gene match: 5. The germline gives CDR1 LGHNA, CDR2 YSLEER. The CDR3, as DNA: TGCGCCAGCAGCCAAGAGGCTGCGGGAGGGTCCGGGGAGCTGTTTTTT. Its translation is CASSQEAAGGSGELFF.

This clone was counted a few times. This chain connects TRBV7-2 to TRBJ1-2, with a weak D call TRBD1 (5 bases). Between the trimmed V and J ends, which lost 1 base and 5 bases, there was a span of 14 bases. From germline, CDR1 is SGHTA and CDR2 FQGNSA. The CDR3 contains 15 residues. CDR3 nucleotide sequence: TGTGCCAGCAGCTTAGAGGGCAGGGATTGGTATGGCTACACCTTC. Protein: CASSLEGRDWYGYTF.

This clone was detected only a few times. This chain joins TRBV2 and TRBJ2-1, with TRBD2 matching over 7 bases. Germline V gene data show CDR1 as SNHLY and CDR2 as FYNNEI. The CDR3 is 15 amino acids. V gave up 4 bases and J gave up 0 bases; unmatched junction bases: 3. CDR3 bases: TGTGCCAGCAGTGGGTTAGCGGGCTCCTACAATGAGCAGTTCTTC. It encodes CASSGLAGSYNEQFF.

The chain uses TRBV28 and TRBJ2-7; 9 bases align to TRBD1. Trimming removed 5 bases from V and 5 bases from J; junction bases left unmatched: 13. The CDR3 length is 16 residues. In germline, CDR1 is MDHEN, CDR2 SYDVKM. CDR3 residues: CASSQVLRTGDHEQYF. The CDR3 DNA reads TGTGCCAGCAGTCAAGTCCTGAGGACAGGGGACCACGAGCAGTACTTC.

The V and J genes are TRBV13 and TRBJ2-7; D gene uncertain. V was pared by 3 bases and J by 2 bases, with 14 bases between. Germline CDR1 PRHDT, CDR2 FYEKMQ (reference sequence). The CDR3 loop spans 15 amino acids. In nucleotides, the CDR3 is TGTGCCAGCAGCTTGAGGCGGCTAGTTGCCTACGAGCAGTACTTC. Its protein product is CASSLRRLVAYEQYF.

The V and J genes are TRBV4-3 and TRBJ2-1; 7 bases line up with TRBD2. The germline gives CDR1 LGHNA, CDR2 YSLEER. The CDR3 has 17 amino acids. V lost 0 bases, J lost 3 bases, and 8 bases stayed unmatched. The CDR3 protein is CASSQDLEGGVYNEQFF. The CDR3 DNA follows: TGCGCCAGCAGCCAAGACTTGGAGGGAGGGGTCTACAATGAGCAGTTCTTC.

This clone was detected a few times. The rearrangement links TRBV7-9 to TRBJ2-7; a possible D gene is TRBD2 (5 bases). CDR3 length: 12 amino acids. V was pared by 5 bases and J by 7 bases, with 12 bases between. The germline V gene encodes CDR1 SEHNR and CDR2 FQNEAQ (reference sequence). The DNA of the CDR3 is TGTGCCAGCAGCCCGAGCGAGCGGGAGCAGTACTTC. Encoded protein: CASSPSEREQYF. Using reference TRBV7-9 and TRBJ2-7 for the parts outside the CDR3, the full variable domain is DTGVSQNPRHKITKRGQNVTFRCDPISEHNRLYWYRQTLGQGPEFLTYFQNEAQLEKSRLLSDRFSAERPKGSFSTLEIQRTEQGDSAMYLCASSPSEREQYFGPGTRLTVT.

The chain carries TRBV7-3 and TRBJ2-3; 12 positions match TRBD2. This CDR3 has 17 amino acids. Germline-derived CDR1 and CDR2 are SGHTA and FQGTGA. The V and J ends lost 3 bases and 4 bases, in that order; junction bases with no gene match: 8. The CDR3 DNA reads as TGTGCCAGCAGCTTGACACTAGCGGGAGGCGGAGCAGATACGCAGTATTTT. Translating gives CASSLTLAGGGADTQYF.

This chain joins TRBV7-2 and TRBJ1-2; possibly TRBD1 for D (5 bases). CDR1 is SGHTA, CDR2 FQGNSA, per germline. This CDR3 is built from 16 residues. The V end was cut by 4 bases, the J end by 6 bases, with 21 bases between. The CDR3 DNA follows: TGTGCCAGCAGCTCTTCGACAAAGGGAGGGACTAATGGCTACACCTTC. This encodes CASSSSTKGGTNGYTF. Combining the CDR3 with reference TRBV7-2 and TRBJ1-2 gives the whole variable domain GAGVSQSPSNKVTEKGKDVELRCDPISGHTALYWYRQSLGQGLEFLIYFQGNSAPDKSGLPSDRFSAERTGGSVSTLTIQRTQQEDSAVYLCASSSSTKGGTNGYTFGSGTRLTVV.

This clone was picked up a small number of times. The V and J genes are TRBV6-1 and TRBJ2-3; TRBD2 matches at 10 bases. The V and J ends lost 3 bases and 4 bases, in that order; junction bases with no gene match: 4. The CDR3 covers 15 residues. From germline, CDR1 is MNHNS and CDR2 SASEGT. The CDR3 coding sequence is TGTGCCAGCAGTGACTCAGCGGGAGGGCCAGATACGCAGTATTTT. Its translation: CASSDSAGGPDTQYF.

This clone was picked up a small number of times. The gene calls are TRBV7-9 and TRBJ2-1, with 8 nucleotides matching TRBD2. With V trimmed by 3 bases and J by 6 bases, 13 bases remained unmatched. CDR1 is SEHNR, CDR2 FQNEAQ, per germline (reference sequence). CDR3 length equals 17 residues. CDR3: CASSFPQAAGDFNEQFF. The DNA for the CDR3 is TGTGCCAGCAGCTTCCCCCAGGCAGCGGGAGATTTCAATGAGCAGTTCTTC.

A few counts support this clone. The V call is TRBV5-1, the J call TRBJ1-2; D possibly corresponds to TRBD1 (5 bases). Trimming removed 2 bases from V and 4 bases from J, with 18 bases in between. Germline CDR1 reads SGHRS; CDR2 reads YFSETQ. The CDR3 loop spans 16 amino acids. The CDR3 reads CASSLPDTDLRYGYTF. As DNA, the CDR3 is TGCGCCAGCAGCTTACCGGACACTGATTTGCGCTATGGCTACACCTTC.

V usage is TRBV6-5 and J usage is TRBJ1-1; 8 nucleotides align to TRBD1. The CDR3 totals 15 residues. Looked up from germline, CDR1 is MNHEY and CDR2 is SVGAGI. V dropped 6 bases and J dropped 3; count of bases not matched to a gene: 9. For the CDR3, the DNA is TGTGCCAGCAGCCGGACAGGGCTATTAGACACTGAAGCTTTCTTT. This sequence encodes CASSRTGLLDTEAFF.

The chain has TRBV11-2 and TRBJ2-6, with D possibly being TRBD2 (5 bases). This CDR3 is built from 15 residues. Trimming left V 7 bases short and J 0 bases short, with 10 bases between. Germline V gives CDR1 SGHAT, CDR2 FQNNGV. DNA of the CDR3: TGTGCCAGCAAAGGACTTTCCTCTGGGGCCAACGTCCTGACTTTC. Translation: CASKGLSSGANVLTF. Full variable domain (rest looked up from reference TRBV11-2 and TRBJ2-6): EAGVAQSPRYKIIEKRQSVAFWCNPISGHATLYWYQQILGQGPKLLIQFQNNGVVDDSQLPKDRFSAERLKGVDSTLKIQPAKLEDSAVYLCASKGLSSGANVLTFGAGSRLTVL.

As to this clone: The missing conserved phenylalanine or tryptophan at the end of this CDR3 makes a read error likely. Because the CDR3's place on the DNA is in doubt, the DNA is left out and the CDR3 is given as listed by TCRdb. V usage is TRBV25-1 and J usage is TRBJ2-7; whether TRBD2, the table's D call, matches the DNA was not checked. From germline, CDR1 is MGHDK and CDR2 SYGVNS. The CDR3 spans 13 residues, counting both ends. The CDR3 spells CASSPSGSKQYFA.

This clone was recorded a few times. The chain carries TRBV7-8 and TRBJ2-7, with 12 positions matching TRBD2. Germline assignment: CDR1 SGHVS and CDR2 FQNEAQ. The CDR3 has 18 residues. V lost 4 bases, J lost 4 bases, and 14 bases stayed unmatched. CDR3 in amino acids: CASSSRLAGVKGLYEQYF. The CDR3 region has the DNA TGTGCCAGCAGCTCCCGACTAGCGGGAGTGAAGGGCCTTTACGAGCAGTACTTC.